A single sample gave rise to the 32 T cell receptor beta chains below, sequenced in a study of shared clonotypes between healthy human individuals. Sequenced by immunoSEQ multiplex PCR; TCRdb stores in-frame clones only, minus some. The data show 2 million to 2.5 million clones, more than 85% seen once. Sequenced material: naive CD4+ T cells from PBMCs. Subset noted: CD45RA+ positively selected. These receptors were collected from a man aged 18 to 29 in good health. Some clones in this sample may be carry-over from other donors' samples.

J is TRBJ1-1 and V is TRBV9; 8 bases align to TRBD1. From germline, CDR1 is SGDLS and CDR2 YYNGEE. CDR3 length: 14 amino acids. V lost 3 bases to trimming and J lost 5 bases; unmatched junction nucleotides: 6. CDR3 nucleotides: TGTGCCAGCAGCGCCAGGGGGCGGGGGACTGAAGCTTTCTTT. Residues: CASSARGRGTEAFF.

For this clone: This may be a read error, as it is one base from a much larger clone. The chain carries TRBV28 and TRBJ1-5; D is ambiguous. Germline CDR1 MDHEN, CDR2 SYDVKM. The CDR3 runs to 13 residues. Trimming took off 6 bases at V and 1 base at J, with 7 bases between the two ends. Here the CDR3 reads CASRVDSNQPQHF. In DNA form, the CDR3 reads TGTGCCAGCAGGGTAGACAGCAATCAGCCCCAGCATTTT.

Here the CDR3 reads CASGDLDDGYTF. In nucleotides, the CDR3 is TGTGCCAGCGGCGACCTGGACGACGGCTACACCTTC. The chain joins TRBV28 to TRBJ1-2; D is undetermined. Per germline, CDR1 MDHEN and CDR2 SYDVKM. The CDR3 contains 12 residues. Trimming took off 8 bases at V and 8 bases at J, with 15 bases between the two ends.

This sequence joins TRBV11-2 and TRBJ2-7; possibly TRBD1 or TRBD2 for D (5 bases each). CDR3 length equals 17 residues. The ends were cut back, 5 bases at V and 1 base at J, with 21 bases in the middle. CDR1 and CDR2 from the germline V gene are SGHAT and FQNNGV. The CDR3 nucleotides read TGTGCCAGCAGCCCAGAGAGTAGGGACGGACATTCCTACGAGCAGTACTTC. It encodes CASSPESRDGHSYEQYF.

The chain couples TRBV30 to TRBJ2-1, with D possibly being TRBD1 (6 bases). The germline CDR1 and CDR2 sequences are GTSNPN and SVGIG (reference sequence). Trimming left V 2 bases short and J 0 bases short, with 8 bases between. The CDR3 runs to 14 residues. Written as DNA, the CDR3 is TGTGCCTGGAGTATGGACAGCTCCTACAATGAGCAGTTCTTC. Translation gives CAWSMDSSYNEQFF. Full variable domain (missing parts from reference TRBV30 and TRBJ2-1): SQTIHQWPATLVQPVGSPLSLECTVEGTSNPNLYWYRQAAGRGLQLLFYSVGIGQISSEVPQNLSASRPQDRQFILSSKKLLLSDSGFYLCAWSMDSSYNEQFFGPGTRLTVL.

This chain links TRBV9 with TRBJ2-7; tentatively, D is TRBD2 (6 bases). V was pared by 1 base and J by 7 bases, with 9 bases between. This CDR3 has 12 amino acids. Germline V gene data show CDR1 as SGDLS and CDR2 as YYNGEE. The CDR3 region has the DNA TGTGCCAGCAGCGTATACGCGGGGGAGCAGTACTTC. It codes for CASSVYAGEQYF.

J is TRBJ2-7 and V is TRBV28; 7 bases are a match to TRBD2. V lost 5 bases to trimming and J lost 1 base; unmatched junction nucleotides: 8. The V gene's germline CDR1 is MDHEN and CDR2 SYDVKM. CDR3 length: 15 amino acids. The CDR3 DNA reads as TGTGCCAGCAGTACGCCGGGGGGACTTTCCTACGAGCAGTACTTC. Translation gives CASSTPGGLSYEQYF.

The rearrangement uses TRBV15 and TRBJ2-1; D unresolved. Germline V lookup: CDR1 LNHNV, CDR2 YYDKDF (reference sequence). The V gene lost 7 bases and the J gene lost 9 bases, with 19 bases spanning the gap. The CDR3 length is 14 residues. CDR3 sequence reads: CATTNRALVGEQFF. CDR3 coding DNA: TGTGCCACCACCAACCGGGCCCTAGTCGGTGAGCAGTTCTTC. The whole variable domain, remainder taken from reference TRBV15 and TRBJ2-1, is DAMVIQNPRYQVTQFGKPVTLSCSQTLNHNVMYWYQQKSSQAPKLLFHYYDKDFNNEADTPDNFQSRRPNTSFCFLDIRSPGLGDTAMYLCATTNRALVGEQFFGPGTRLTVL.

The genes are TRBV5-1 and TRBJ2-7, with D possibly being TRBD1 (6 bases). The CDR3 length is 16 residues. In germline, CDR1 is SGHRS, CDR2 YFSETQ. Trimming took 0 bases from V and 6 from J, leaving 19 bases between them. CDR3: CASSLEYRQAYVEQYF. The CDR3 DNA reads TGCGCCAGCAGCTTGGAATACAGACAGGCGTACGTCGAGCAGTACTTC.

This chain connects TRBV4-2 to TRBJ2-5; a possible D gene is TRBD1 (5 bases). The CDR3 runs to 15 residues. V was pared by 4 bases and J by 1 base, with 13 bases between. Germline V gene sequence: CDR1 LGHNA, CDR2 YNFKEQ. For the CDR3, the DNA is TGTGCCAGCAGCCCTGATTGGACAACCCAAGAGACCCAGTACTTC. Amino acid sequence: CASSPDWTTQETQYF.

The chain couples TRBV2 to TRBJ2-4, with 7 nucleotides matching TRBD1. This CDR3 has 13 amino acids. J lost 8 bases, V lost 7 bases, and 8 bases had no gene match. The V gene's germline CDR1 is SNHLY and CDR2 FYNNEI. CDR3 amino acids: CASIGTALDIQYF. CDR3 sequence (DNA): TGTGCCAGCATCGGGACAGCGTTGGACATTCAGTACTTC.

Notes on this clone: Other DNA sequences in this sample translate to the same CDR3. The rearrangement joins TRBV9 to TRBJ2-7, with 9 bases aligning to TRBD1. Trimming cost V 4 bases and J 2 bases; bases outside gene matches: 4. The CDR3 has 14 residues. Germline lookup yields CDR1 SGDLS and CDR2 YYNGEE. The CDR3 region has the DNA TGTGCCAGCAGCCCTCGACAGGGGGCCTACGAGCAGTACTTC. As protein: CASSPRQGAYEQYF.

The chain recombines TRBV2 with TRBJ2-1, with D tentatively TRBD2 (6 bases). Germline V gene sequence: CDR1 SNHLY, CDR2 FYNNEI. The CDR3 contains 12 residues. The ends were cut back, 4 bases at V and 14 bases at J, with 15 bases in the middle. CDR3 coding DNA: TGTGCCAGCAGTGCGTCGGGGGACCCTAAGTTCTTC. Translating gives CASSASGDPKFF.

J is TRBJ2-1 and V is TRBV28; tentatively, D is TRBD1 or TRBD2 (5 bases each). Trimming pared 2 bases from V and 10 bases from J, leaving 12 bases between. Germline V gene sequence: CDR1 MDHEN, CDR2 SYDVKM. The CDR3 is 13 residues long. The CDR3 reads CASSLRGAGEQFF. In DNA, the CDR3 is TGTGCCAGCAGTTTAAGGGGAGCAGGGGAGCAGTTCTTC.

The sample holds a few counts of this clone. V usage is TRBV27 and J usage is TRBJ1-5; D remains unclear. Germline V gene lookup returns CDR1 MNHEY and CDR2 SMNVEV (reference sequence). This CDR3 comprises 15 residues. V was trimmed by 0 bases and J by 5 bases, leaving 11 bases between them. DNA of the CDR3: TGTGCCAGCAGTTTATCGCTGAGTGGTGATCAGCCCCAGCATTTT. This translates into CASSLSLSGDQPQHF.

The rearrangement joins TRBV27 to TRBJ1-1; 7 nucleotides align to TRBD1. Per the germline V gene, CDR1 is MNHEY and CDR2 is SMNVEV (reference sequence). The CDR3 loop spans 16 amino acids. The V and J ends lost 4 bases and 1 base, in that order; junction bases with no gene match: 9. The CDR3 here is CASSSFGTVRNTEAFF. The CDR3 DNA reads TGTGCCAGCAGTTCCTTCGGGACAGTACGGAACACTGAAGCTTTCTTT.

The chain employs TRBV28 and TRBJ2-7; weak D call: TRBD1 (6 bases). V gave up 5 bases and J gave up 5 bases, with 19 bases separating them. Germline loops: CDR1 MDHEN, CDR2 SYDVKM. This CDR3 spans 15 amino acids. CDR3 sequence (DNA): TGTGCCAGCAGTCCTGGTGTTCTGCCAGGGGACGAGCAGTACTTC. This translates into CASSPGVLPGDEQYF.

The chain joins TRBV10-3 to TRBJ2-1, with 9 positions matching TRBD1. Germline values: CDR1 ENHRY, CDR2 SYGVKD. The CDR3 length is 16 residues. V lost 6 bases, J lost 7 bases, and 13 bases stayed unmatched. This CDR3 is CAIRGQGVIAVNEQFF. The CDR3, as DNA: TGTGCCATCAGGGGACAGGGAGTTATTGCCGTTAATGAGCAGTTCTTC.

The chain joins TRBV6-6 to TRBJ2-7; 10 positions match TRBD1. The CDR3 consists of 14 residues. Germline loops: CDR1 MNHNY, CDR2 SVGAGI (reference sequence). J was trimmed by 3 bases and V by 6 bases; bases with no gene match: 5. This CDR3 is CASSRDRGGYEQYF. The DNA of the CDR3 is TGTGCCAGCAGCCGGGACAGGGGAGGCTACGAGCAGTACTTC.

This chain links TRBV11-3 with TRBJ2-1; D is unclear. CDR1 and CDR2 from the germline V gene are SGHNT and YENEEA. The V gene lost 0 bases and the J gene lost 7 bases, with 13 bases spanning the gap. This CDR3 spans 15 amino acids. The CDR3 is CASSLEGSLRNEQFF. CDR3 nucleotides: TGTGCCAGCAGCTTAGAGGGCAGCTTGCGGAATGAGCAGTTCTTC.

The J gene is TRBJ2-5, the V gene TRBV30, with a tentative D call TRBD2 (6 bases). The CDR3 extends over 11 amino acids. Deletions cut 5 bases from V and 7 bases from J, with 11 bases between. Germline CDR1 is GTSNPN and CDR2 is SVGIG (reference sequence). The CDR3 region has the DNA TGTGCCTGGTCGACTAGGGGGACCCAGTACTTC. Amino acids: CAWSTRGTQYF.

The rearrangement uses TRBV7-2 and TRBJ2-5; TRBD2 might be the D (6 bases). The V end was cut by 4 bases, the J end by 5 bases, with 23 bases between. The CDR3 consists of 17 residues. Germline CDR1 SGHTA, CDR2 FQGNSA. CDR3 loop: CASSSKRGDPRRETQYF. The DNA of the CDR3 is TGTGCCAGCAGCTCGAAGCGCGGGGACCCACGTAGGGAGACCCAGTACTTC.

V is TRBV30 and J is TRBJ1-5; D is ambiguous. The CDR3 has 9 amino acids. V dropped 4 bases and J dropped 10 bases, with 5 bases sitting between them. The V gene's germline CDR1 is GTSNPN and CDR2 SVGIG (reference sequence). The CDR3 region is CAWISPQHF. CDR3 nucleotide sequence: TGTGCCTGGATTTCCCCCCAGCATTTT.

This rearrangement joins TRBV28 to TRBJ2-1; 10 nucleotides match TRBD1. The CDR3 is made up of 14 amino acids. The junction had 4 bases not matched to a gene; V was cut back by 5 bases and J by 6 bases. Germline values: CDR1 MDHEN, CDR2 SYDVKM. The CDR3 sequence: CASSPTGGFNEQFF. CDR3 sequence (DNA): TGTGCCAGCAGTCCGACAGGGGGCTTCAATGAGCAGTTCTTC.

CDR3 in amino acids: CASSVLGRVRETQYF. The CDR3 DNA reads as TGTGCCAGCAGCGTATTAGGCAGGGTGAGAGAGACCCAGTACTTC. This chain uses TRBV9 with TRBJ2-5, with D perhaps matching TRBD1 (5 bases). This CDR3 comprises 15 residues. Per the germline V gene, CDR1 is SGDLS and CDR2 is YYNGEE. V was clipped by 1 base and J by 4 bases, with 14 bases between them.

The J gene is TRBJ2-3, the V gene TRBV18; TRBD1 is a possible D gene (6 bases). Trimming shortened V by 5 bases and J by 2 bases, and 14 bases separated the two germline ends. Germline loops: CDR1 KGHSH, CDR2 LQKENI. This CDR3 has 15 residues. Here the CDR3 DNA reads TGTGCCAGCTCAGACAGGATAACGACCACAGATACGCAGTATTTT. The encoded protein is CASSDRITTTDTQYF.

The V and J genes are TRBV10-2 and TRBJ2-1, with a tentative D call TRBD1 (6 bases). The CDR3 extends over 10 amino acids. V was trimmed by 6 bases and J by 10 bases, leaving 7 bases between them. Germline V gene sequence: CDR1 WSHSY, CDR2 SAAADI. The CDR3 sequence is CASRGAEQFF. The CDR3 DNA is TGCGCCAGCAGGGGGGCCGAGCAGTTCTTC.

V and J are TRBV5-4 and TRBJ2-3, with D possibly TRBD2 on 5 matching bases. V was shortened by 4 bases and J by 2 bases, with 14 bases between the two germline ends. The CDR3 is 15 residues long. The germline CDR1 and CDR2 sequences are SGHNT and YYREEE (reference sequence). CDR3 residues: CASSTGWAATDTQYF. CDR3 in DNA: TGTGCCAGCAGCACGGGGTGGGCGGCCACAGATACGCAGTATTTT.

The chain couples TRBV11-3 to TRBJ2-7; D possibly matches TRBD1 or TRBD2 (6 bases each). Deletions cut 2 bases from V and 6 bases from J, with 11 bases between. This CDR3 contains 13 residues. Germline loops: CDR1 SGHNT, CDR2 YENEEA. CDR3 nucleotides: TGTGCCAGCAGCTTAACGGGGGCGACCGAGCAGTACTTC. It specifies CASSLTGATEQYF.

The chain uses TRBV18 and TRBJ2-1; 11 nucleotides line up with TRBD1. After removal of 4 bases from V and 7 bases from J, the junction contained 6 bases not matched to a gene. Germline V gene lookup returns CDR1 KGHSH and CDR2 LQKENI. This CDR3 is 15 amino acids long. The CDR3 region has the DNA TGTGCCAGCTCACGCGGACAGGGGGCGGTGAATGAGCAGTTCTTC. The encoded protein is CASSRGQGAVNEQFF. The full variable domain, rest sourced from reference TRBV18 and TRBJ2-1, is NAGVMQNPRHLVRRRGQEARLRCSPMKGHSHVYWYRQLPEEGLKFMVYLQKENIIDESGMPKERFSAEFPKEGPSILRIQQVVRGDSAAYFCASSRGQGAVNEQFFGPGTRLTVL.

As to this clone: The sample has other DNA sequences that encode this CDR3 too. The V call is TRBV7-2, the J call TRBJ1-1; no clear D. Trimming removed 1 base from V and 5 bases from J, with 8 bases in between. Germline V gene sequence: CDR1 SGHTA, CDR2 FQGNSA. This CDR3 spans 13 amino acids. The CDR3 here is CASSLVGVTEAFF. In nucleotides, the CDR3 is TGTGCCAGCAGCTTAGTTGGGGTTACTGAAGCTTTCTTT. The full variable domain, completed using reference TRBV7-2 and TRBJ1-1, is GAGVSQSPSNKVTEKGKDVELRCDPISGHTALYWYRQSLGQGLEFLIYFQGNSAPDKSGLPSDRFSAERTGGSVSTLTIQRTQQEDSAVYLCASSLVGVTEAFFGQGTRLTVV.

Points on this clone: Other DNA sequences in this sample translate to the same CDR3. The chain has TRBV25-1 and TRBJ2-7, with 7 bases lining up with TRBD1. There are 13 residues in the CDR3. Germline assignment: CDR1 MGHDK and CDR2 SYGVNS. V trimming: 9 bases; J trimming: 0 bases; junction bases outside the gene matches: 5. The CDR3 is CASRTGGSYEQYF. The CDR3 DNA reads TGTGCCAGTCGGACAGGAGGCTCCTACGAGCAGTACTTC.